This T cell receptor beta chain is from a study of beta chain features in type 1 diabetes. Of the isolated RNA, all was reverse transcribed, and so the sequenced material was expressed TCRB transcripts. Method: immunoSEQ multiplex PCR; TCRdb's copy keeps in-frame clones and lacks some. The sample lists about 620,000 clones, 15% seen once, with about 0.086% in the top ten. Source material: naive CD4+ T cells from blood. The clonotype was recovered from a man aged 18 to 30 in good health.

The CDR3 region has the DNA TGTGCCACCAGCACGGGACGGACGACGTACCAAGAGACCCAGTACTTC. It is translated as CATSTGRTTYQETQYF. The chain employs TRBV15 and TRBJ2-5, with D perhaps given as TRBD1 or TRBD2 (5 bases each). This CDR3 comprises 16 residues. V was trimmed by 4 bases and J by 0 bases, leaving 15 bases between them. Germline CDR1 is LNHNV and CDR2 is YYDKDF (reference sequence).